The 27 T cell receptor beta chains given below trace back to one sample, sequenced in a study of control samples from healthy donors and cancer patients. The table came from immunoSEQ multiplex PCR; TCRdb's copy has only in-frame clones and leaves some out. The profile shows about 55,000 clones, roughly 95% of them singletons. Sequencing input: blood. These receptor sequences come from a woman aged 18-29 years in good health.

This sequence joins TRBV7-6 and TRBJ2-7; 9 nucleotides match TRBD1. Losses at the gene ends were 1 base for V and 6 bases for J; bases not matched to a gene: 13. CDR3 length: 17 amino acids. The V gene's germline CDR1 is SGHVS and CDR2 FNYEAQ. The CDR3 protein is CASSLVQAGQGSPEQYF. For the CDR3, the DNA is TGTGCCAGCAGCTTAGTTCAGGCTGGACAGGGGAGTCCCGAGCAGTACTTC. The entire variable domain, with the rest obtained from reference TRBV7-6 and TRBJ2-7, is as follows: GAGVSQSPRYKVTKRGQDVALRCDPISGHVSLYWYRQALGQGPEFLTYFNYEAQQDKSGLPNDRFSAERPEGSISTLTIQRTEQRDSAMYRCASSLVQAGQGSPEQYFGPGTRLTVT.

The J gene is TRBJ1-1, the V gene TRBV6-2 or TRBV6-3; 7 positions match TRBD1. V trimming: 6 bases; J trimming: 4 bases; junction bases outside the gene matches: 5. This CDR3 has 13 residues. Germline CDR1 reads MNHEY; CDR2 reads SVGEGT. The CDR3 bases are TGTGCCAGCAGGTACAGGGGTGGCACTGAAGCTTTCTTT. This gives the protein CASRYRGGTEAFF.

V gene TRBV27 combines with J gene TRBJ1-1; a weak D match, TRBD1 (5 bases). CDR3 length: 15 amino acids. CDR1 and CDR2 from the germline V gene are MNHEY and SMNVEV (reference sequence). V lost 0 bases and J 0 bases, leaving 8 bases between the germline ends. The CDR3 nucleotides read TGTGCCAGCAGTTTATCGGGGCGGATGAACACTGAAGCTTTCTTT. The encoded protein is CASSLSGRMNTEAFF.

The gene calls are TRBV10-3 and TRBJ1-2; TRBD1 is a possible D gene (5 bases). With 4 bases removed from V and 3 bases from J, the gap between germline ends came to 6 bases. The CDR3 runs 12 residues. CDR1 and CDR2 from the germline V gene are ENHRY and SYGVKD. The CDR3 region has the DNA TGTGCCATCAGTGTGGGGGACTATGGCTACACCTTC. This gives the protein CAISVGDYGYTF.

The chain carries TRBV7-9 and TRBJ1-2; tentatively, D is TRBD1 (5 bases). With 5 bases removed from V and 6 bases from J, the gap between germline ends came to 19 bases. Germline CDR1 and CDR2: SEHNR and FQNEAQ (reference sequence). The CDR3 spans 15 residues. The CDR3 loop reads CASSDHRYLVDGYTF. In DNA form, the CDR3 reads TGTGCCAGCAGCGATCACAGGTATTTGGTTGATGGCTACACCTTC.

The rearrangement links TRBV19 to TRBJ1-1, with D unresolved. The CDR3 covers 13 residues. Germline lookup yields CDR1 LNHDA and CDR2 SQIVND (reference sequence). V was clipped by 4 bases and J by 0 bases, with 6 bases between them. CDR3 region: CASSTYLNTEAFF. DNA of the CDR3: TGTGCCAGTAGTACTTACCTGAACACTGAAGCTTTCTTT.

V is TRBV3-1 (or the pseudogene TRBV3-2) and J is TRBJ2-7; D ambiguous. CDR3 length: 13 amino acids. Germline V gene lookup returns CDR1 LGHDT and CDR2 YNNKEL (reference sequence). Trimming took 3 bases from V and 2 from J, leaving 8 bases between them. For the CDR3, the DNA is TGTGCCAGCAGCCAGAGACGGACCTACGAGCAGTACTTC. This codes for CASSQRRTYEQYF.

This clone was seen once. This chain joins TRBV6-4 and TRBJ2-2; 8 bases fit TRBD1. The CDR3 runs 14 residues. After removal of 6 bases from V and 6 bases from J, the junction contained 6 bases not matched to a gene. Germline loops: CDR1 MRHNA, CDR2 SNTAGT. The CDR3 is CASRDRVESGELFF. CDR3 coding DNA: TGTGCCAGCAGGGACAGGGTGGAGTCCGGGGAGCTGTTTTTT.

The chain couples TRBV6-1 to TRBJ1-2, with 10 bases fitting TRBD1. The V and J ends lost 6 bases and 1 base, in that order; junction bases with no gene match: 2. Looked up from germline, CDR1 is MNHNS and CDR2 is SASEGT. The CDR3 runs 14 residues. The CDR3: CASSGTGDNYGYTF. CDR3 DNA: TGTGCCAGCAGCGGGACAGGGGATAACTATGGCTACACCTTC.

About this clone: Its ends do not fully match the called genes, so a read error is possible. The chain has TRBV9 and TRBJ1-6; D not resolved. The CDR3 loop spans 12 amino acids. Looked up from germline, CDR1 is SGDLS and CDR2 is YYNGEE. CDR3 amino acids: CASSANLRTLYF. The CDR3 region has the DNA TGTGCCAGCAGCGCCAATCTAAGGACTCTATACTTT.

The rearrangement uses TRBV5-1 and TRBJ2-1; 7 nucleotides line up with TRBD2. Germline V lookup: CDR1 SGHRS, CDR2 YFSETQ. Unmatched junction bases numbered 7, after V lost 0 bases and J lost 4 bases. The CDR3 spans 16 residues. CDR3 sequence (DNA): TGCGCCAGCAGCTTGGCCTTGGCTAGCGGATACAATGAGCAGTTCTTC. Amino acids: CASSLALASGYNEQFF. Complete variable domain (other parts from reference TRBV5-1 and TRBJ2-1): KAGVTQTPRYLIKTRGQQVTLSCSPISGHRSVSWYQQTPGQGLQFLFEYFSETQRNKGNFPGRFSGRQFSNSRSEMNVSTLELGDSALYLCASSLALASGYNEQFFGPGTRLTVL.

J is TRBJ1-2 and V is TRBV6-1, with D unclear. The V gene's germline CDR1 is MNHNS and CDR2 SASEGT. The ends were cut back, 3 bases at V and 7 bases at J, with 12 bases in the middle. There are 13 residues in the CDR3. The CDR3 bases are TGTGCCAGCAGTGATAAGGTCGGATTTGGCTACACCTTC. Protein sequence: CASSDKVGFGYTF.

V and J are TRBV7-6 and TRBJ1-6, with a possible D match to TRBD1 (5 bases). The CDR3 has 16 residues. V lost 1 base, J lost 6 bases, and 13 bases lay in between. From germline, CDR1 is SGHVS and CDR2 FNYEAQ. CDR3 DNA: TGTGCCAGCAGCTTAGGGCAGGGTTATGGTAATTCACCCCTCCACTTT. Amino acid sequence: CASSLGQGYGNSPLHF. Supplemented by reference TRBV7-6 and TRBJ1-6, the full variable domain reads GAGVSQSPRYKVTKRGQDVALRCDPISGHVSLYWYRQALGQGPEFLTYFNYEAQQDKSGLPNDRFSAERPEGSISTLTIQRTEQRDSAMYRCASSLGQGYGNSPLHFGNGTRLTVT.

The V gene is TRBV29-1, the J gene TRBJ1-1, with D uncertain. Trimming cost V 4 bases and J 3 bases, with 12 bases left between them. Germline V gene data show CDR1 as SQVTM and CDR2 as ANQGSEA. The CDR3 extends over 13 amino acids. The CDR3 protein is CSVAGGLYTEAFF. In DNA, the CDR3 is TGCAGCGTTGCGGGCGGTTTATACACTGAAGCTTTCTTT. The entire variable domain, with the rest obtained from reference TRBV29-1 and TRBJ1-1, is as follows: SAVISQKPSRDICQRGTSLTIQCQVDSQVTMMFWYRQQPGQSLTLIATANQGSEATYESGFVIDKFPISRPNLTFSTLTVSNMSPEDSSIYLCSVAGGLYTEAFFGQGTRLTVV.

The chain couples TRBV29-1 to TRBJ2-2, with D perhaps matching TRBD1 (6 bases). Germline loops: CDR1 SQVTM, CDR2 ANQGSEA. V was clipped by 4 bases and J by 1 base, with 10 bases between them. The CDR3 contains 14 residues. CDR3 amino acids: CSVGRQVNTGELFF. The CDR3 nucleotides read TGCAGCGTTGGAAGACAGGTGAACACCGGGGAGCTGTTTTTT.

This chain joins TRBV18 and TRBJ2-7, with 9 bases fitting TRBD1. J gave up 3 bases and V 5 bases, and 5 bases lay outside the gene matches. This CDR3 region has 14 residues. CDR1 is KGHSH, CDR2 LQKENI, per germline. CDR3 region: CASSAPTGGYEQYF. The CDR3 DNA is TGTGCCAGCTCAGCTCCGACAGGGGGCTACGAGCAGTACTTC.

CDR3 coding DNA: TGTGCCAGCAGCCAACTGTCGGGGGGACACACTGAAGCTTTCTTT. This sequence encodes CASSQLSGGHTEAFF. V is TRBV3-1 (or the pseudogene TRBV3-2) and J is TRBJ1-1; a weak D match, TRBD1 (5 bases). Trimming left V 2 bases short and J 3 bases short, with 13 bases between. In germline, CDR1 is LGHDT, CDR2 YNNKEL (reference sequence). This CDR3 comprises 15 residues.

This sequence joins TRBV11-2 and TRBJ2-2, with 12 bases that match TRBD2. The J segment lost 7 bases and the V segment lost 3 bases, leaving 9 bases of the junction unmatched. The CDR3 sequence is 17 residues long. The germline CDR1 and CDR2 sequences are SGHAT and FQNNGV. CDR3 sequence (DNA): TGTGCCAGCAGCTTCGGGCTAGCGGGGGGGCTAGGCGGGGAGCTGTTTTTT. As protein: CASSFGLAGGLGGELFF.

This chain uses TRBV18 with TRBJ1-2; 9 nucleotides match TRBD1. The CDR3 is 15 amino acids. The germline CDR1 and CDR2 sequences are KGHSH and LQKENI. V lost 3 bases and J lost 3; bases outside the gene matches: 5. CDR3 coding DNA: TGTGCCAGCTCACCCACAGGGGGCTTTGACTATGGCTACACCTTC. This encodes CASSPTGGFDYGYTF.

V usage is TRBV2 and J usage is TRBJ1-1; 10 bases are a match to TRBD1. The J segment lost 0 bases and the V segment lost 8 bases, leaving 6 bases of the junction unmatched. The CDR3 extends over 15 amino acids. Germline assignment: CDR1 SNHLY and CDR2 FYNNEI. DNA of the CDR3: TGTGCCAGCCGGGACAGGGGAGGGATGAACACTGAAGCTTTCTTT. Residues: CASRDRGGMNTEAFF.

The sample holds one count of this clone. The V and J genes are TRBV27 and TRBJ1-1, with a possible D match to TRBD1 (6 bases). V was cut by 6 bases and J by 1 base, with 15 bases left in between. The V gene's germline CDR1 is MNHEY and CDR2 SMNVEV (reference sequence). CDR3 length equals 15 residues. The CDR3: CASSTSGTKNTEAFF. For the CDR3, the DNA is TGTGCCAGCAGCACCTCCGGGACAAAGAACACTGAAGCTTTCTTT.

This sequence joins TRBV7-2 and TRBJ2-1; D uncertain. The length of the CDR3 is 15 residues. V lost 4 bases to trimming and J lost 0 bases, with 10 bases between them. Germline V gives CDR1 SGHTA, CDR2 FQGNSA. In DNA form, the CDR3 reads TGTGCCAGCAGCTCCTACTATGGCTCCTACAATGAGCAGTTCTTC. This codes for CASSSYYGSYNEQFF.

As to this clone: Other nucleotide sequences from this sample produce the same CDR3. The chain has TRBV6-5 and TRBJ1-1, with a tentative D call TRBD1 (5 bases). Per the germline V gene, CDR1 is MNHEY and CDR2 is SVGAGI. V lost 2 bases and J 4 bases, leaving 8 bases between the germline ends. The CDR3 consists of 13 residues. The CDR3 bases are TGTGCCAGCAGTTACAACGGGGGCACTGAAGCTTTCTTT. Translation gives CASSYNGGTEAFF.

The chain has TRBV13 and TRBJ1-6; D perhaps matches TRBD1 (6 bases). Trimming cost V 4 bases and J 5 bases, with 12 bases left between them. The germline V gene encodes CDR1 PRHDT and CDR2 FYEKMQ (reference sequence). The CDR3 loop spans 15 amino acids. CDR3 residues: CASSSRRGNNSPLHF. The CDR3 region has the DNA TGTGCCAGCAGCTCCCGCAGGGGAAATAATTCACCCCTCCACTTT.

The rearrangement joins TRBV5-1 to TRBJ1-1, with D perhaps TRBD1 (5 bases). The CDR3 sequence is 16 residues long. Trimming took 4 bases from V and 5 from J, leaving 21 bases between them. Germline V gene sequence: CDR1 SGHRS, CDR2 YFSETQ. As DNA, the CDR3 is TGCGCCAGCAGCCCGCCCACCCAGAGAGGGGAGACTGAAGCTTTCTTT. Amino acid sequence: CASSPPTQRGETEAFF.

This chain uses TRBV5-1 with TRBJ1-4, with no clear D. This CDR3 is built from 14 residues. Germline loops: CDR1 SGHRS, CDR2 YFSETQ. Trimming shortened V by 2 bases and J by 0 bases, and 5 bases separated the two germline ends. The CDR3 region has the DNA TGCGCCAGCAGCTTCGGGTCAACTAATGAAAAACTGTTTTTT. Its translation is CASSFGSTNEKLFF.

This CDR3 is CASSAQGAEAFF. CDR3 DNA sequence: TGTGCCAGCAGCGCTCAGGGAGCTGAAGCTTTCTTT. The chain is built from TRBV9 and TRBJ1-1; D might be TRBD1 (5 bases). Germline CDR1 is SGDLS and CDR2 is YYNGEE. CDR3 size: 12 residues. V lost 3 bases and J lost 6, with 9 bases in between. The full variable domain, its missing parts supplied by reference TRBV9 and TRBJ1-1, is DSGVTQTPKHLITATGQRVTLRCSPRSGDLSVYWYQQSLDQGLQFLIQYYNGEERAKGNILERFSAQQFPDLHSELNLSSLELGDSALYFCASSAQGAEAFFGQGTRLTVV.